The 3 T cell receptor beta chains in this list originate from one sample, sequenced in a study of CD4 T cells in relation to SARS-CoV-2 and coronaviruses. Unexposed donor CD4+ T cells date from about 2011-2019, before the COVID-19 pandemic. Assay: immunoSEQ multiplex PCR; the TCRdb copy retains only in-frame clones and omits some. The table has 60,000 or so clones, 85% to 95% seen once. Sequencing was performed on naive CD4+ T cells from PBMCs. Stated subset: naive CD4+ T cells isolated by negative enrichment. These receptors all stem from a human donor in good health.

This rearrangement joins TRBV21-1 to TRBJ2-3; TRBD2, the table's D call, was not compared with the DNA. TRBV21-1 constitutes a pseudogene. This CDR3 spans 17 amino acids. Here the CDR3 reads CASSKGGTGFCTDTQYF. The DNA for the CDR3 is TGTGCCAGCAGCAAAGGGGGGACTGGCTTTTGCACAGATACGCAGTATTTT.

The chain links TRBV28 to TRBJ2-7; unclear D gene. The CDR3 sequence is 13 residues long. V dropped 6 bases and J dropped 3 bases, with 12 bases sitting between them. Germline values: CDR1 MDHEN, CDR2 SYDVKM. The CDR3 region has the DNA TGTGCCAGCAGGATCGGATTCAACTACGAGCAGTACTTC. Its protein is CASRIGFNYEQYF.

The chain joins TRBV7-7 to TRBJ2-5, with 8 positions matching TRBD2. The CDR3 extends over 16 amino acids. Germline V CDR1 and CDR2: SSHAT, FNYEAQ (reference sequence). The V gene end was trimmed by 0 bases and the J gene end by 5 bases; junction bases not matched to a gene: 8. In nucleotides, the CDR3 is TGTGCCAGCAGCTTAGCGGGGAGCGGGAGTTCGGAGACCCAGTACTTC. Amino acid sequence: CASSLAGSGSSETQYF.